The 25 T cell receptor beta chains below all came from one sample that was sequenced in a study of blood T cell repertoires in COVID-19. TCRdb's table, derived via immunoSEQ multiplex PCR, lists solely in-frame clones and lacks some. The table lists over 150,000 clones, approximately 81% of them singletons. The sequencing input was peripheral blood. These receptors were taken from a man between 18 and 35 years old with active or convalescent COVID-19.

This chain joins TRBV3-1 (or the pseudogene TRBV3-2) and TRBJ2-1; D ambiguous. The CDR3 contains 15 residues. V was cut by 1 base and J by 3 bases, with 10 bases left in between. Germline V gene lookup returns CDR1 LGHDT and CDR2 YNNKEL (reference sequence). Here the CDR3 DNA reads TGTGCCAGCAGCCAAGGAGCGACGATCTACAATGAGCAGTTCTTC. It yields the protein CASSQGATIYNEQFF.

The rearrangement links TRBV27 to TRBJ1-1; D is uncertain. CDR1 is MNHEY and CDR2 is SMNVEV in the germline V gene (reference sequence). This CDR3 contains 13 residues. V was cut by 6 bases and J by 7 bases, with 15 bases left in between. The DNA for the CDR3 is TGTGCCAGCAGCTCCCCTGGGGAGAGTGAAGCTTTCTTT. Protein sequence: CASSSPGESEAFF.

V usage is TRBV14 and J usage is TRBJ2-3, with 8 bases fitting TRBD2. This CDR3 is 15 amino acids long. V gave up 4 bases and J gave up 5 bases; unmatched junction bases: 8. Germline V CDR1 and CDR2: SGHDN, FVKESK. The CDR3 reads CASSRRLALGDTQYF. As DNA, the CDR3 is TGTGCCAGCAGCCGGAGACTAGCGCTGGGAGATACGCAGTATTTT.

This clone was counted a single time. The V and J genes are TRBV21-1 and TRBJ2-4; the D call of TRBD1 is as the table states it, not checked on the DNA. TRBV21-1 is annotated as a pseudogene. The CDR3 is 20 amino acids. CDR3 DNA: TGTGCCTTTCCTGAGGGGGCACATCAGGACACCCGAATCGATAAAAACATTCAGTACTTC. This gives the protein CAFPEGAHQDTRIDKNIQYF.

This chain connects TRBV2 to TRBJ1-6; 8 bases match TRBD1. The CDR3 totals 13 residues. CDR1 and CDR2 (germline): SNHLY, FYNNEI. After removal of 11 bases from V and 7 bases from J, the junction contained 7 bases not matched to a gene. This chain's CDR3 is CASRGPRNSPLHF. DNA for the CDR3: TGTGCCTCCAGGGGGCCTCGGAATTCACCCCTCCACTTT.

This clone was counted only a few times. This sequence joins TRBV7-3 and TRBJ2-5; D unclear. Germline V gene sequence: CDR1 SGHTA, CDR2 FQGTGA. V lost 0 bases, J lost 7 bases, and 12 bases lay in between. The CDR3 has 14 residues. The DNA of the CDR3 is TGTGCCAGCAGCTTAACTGGCGGTTTTTCGACCCAGTACTTC. Translation gives CASSLTGGFSTQYF.

The chain employs TRBV7-9 and TRBJ2-5; D possibly corresponds to TRBD2 (6 bases). The CDR3 spans 16 residues. Germline lookup yields CDR1 SEHNR and CDR2 FQNEAQ (reference sequence). The V end lost 2 bases, the J end lost 1 base, and 14 bases lay between the germline ends. The CDR3 DNA sequence: TGTGCCAGCAGCTTACGGGGGACTGGGGCCCAAGAGACCCAGTACTTC. Residues: CASSLRGTGAQETQYF. Drawing the rest from reference TRBV7-9 and TRBJ2-5, the complete variable domain is DTGVSQNPRHKITKRGQNVTFRCDPISEHNRLYWYRQTLGQGPEFLTYFQNEAQLEKSRLLSDRFSAERPKGSFSTLEIQRTEQGDSAMYLCASSLRGTGAQETQYFGPGTRLLVL.

This clone was detected only once. The V and J genes are TRBV3-1 (or the pseudogene TRBV3-2) and TRBJ2-2, with TRBD2 matching over 11 bases. The CDR3 sequence is 19 residues long. Germline V lookup: CDR1 LGHDT, CDR2 YNNKEL (reference sequence). V shed 4 bases and J 0 bases; nucleotides not matched to a gene: 10. As DNA, the CDR3 is TGTGCCAGCAGCCTGAGGACTAGCGGGTGGGTGACGAACACCGGGGAGCTGTTTTTT. This encodes CASSLRTSGWVTNTGELFF.

There are many counts of this clone. V is TRBV4-3 and J is TRBJ2-7, with D uncertain. CDR3 size: 14 residues. Germline lookup yields CDR1 LGHNA and CDR2 YSLEER. Deletions cut 0 bases from V and 4 bases from J, with 10 bases between. CDR3 region: CASSQEVVRYEQYF. Here the CDR3 DNA reads TGCGCCAGCAGCCAAGAGGTCGTGAGATACGAGCAGTACTTC.

The V and J genes are TRBV2 and TRBJ1-1; possible D gene TRBD1, 5 bases. The CDR3 extends over 15 amino acids. Trimming took 3 bases from V and 3 from J, leaving 14 bases between them. The germline V gene has CDR1 SNHLY and CDR2 FYNNEI. The CDR3: CASSEGQAVYTEAFF. The CDR3 nucleotides are TGTGCCAGCAGTGAGGGGCAGGCCGTCTACACTGAAGCTTTCTTT. Full variable domain (rest looked up from reference TRBV2 and TRBJ1-1): EPEVTQTPSHQVTQMGQEVILRCVPISNHLYFYWYRQILGQKVEFLVSFYNNEISEKSEIFDDQFSVERPDGSNFTLKIRSTKLEDSAMYFCASSEGQAVYTEAFFGQGTRLTVV.

The chain is built from TRBV27 and TRBJ1-6; D is perhaps TRBD1 (5 bases). The CDR3 covers 13 residues. Trimming removed 5 bases at V and 13 bases at J, with 15 bases between. Germline V lookup: CDR1 MNHEY, CDR2 SMNVEV (reference sequence). The CDR3 bases are TGTGCCAGCAGTCAGTTCGCCCAGGGCCCCCTCCACTTT. Translated: CASSQFAQGPLHF.

This chain links TRBV7-9 with TRBJ1-1; no clear D gene. Germline V gives CDR1 SEHNR, CDR2 FQNEAQ (reference sequence). The CDR3 is made up of 11 amino acids. Trimming shortened V by 4 bases and J by 5 bases, and 5 bases separated the two germline ends. DNA of the CDR3: TGTGCCAGCAGCTCAATTACTGAAGCTTTCTTT. Translation gives CASSSITEAFF.

The chain has TRBV4-3 and TRBJ2-1, with TRBD1 as a possible D gene (7 bases). The germline V and J ends were trimmed by 4 bases and 8 bases, with 15 bases remaining between them. There are 14 residues in the CDR3. Germline V gene data show CDR1 as LGHNA and CDR2 as YSLEER. DNA of the CDR3: TGCGCCAGCAGCCCCCAGGGGGAGCGGGATGAGCAGTTCTTC. This encodes CASSPQGERDEQFF.

This clone has a single count. The chain has TRBV18 and TRBJ2-3, with D possibly being TRBD2 (6 bases). CDR1 is KGHSH and CDR2 is LQKENI in the germline V gene. The CDR3 contains 13 residues. Trimming removed 6 bases from V and 2 bases from J, with 9 bases in between. In DNA form, the CDR3 reads TGTGCCAGCTCCCGGACTAACACAGATACGCAGTATTTT. Translation: CASSRTNTDTQYF. Filled out from reference TRBV18 and TRBJ2-3, the complete variable domain reads NAGVMQNPRHLVRRRGQEARLRCSPMKGHSHVYWYRQLPEEGLKFMVYLQKENIIDESGMPKERFSAEFPKEGPSILRIQQVVRGDSAAYFCASSRTNTDTQYFGPGTRLTVL.

This chain uses TRBV24-1 with TRBJ2-1; 11 bases agree with TRBD2. Germline-derived CDR1 and CDR2 are KGHDR and SFDVKD. The ends lost 4 bases at V and 4 bases at J; junction bases unmatched: 8. This CDR3 spans 17 amino acids. The CDR3: CATSDIVAGGSYNEQFF. The CDR3 DNA sequence: TGTGCCACCAGTGACATTGTAGCGGGAGGGAGTTACAATGAGCAGTTCTTC.

The rearrangement uses TRBV5-1 and TRBJ2-1; 7 bases agree with TRBD1. CDR1 is SGHRS, CDR2 YFSETQ, per germline. The CDR3 extends over 15 amino acids. The V and J ends lost 4 bases and 0 bases, in that order; junction bases with no gene match: 4. CDR3 amino acids: CASSRDSSSYNEQFF. DNA for the CDR3: TGCGCCAGCAGCCGGGACAGTAGCTCCTACAATGAGCAGTTCTTC. Supplemented by reference TRBV5-1 and TRBJ2-1, the full variable domain reads KAGVTQTPRYLIKTRGQQVTLSCSPISGHRSVSWYQQTPGQGLQFLFEYFSETQRNKGNFPGRFSGRQFSNSRSEMNVSTLELGDSALYLCASSRDSSSYNEQFFGPGTRLTVL.

The V gene is TRBV18, the J gene TRBJ1-2; 10 bases line up with TRBD1. Germline V gives CDR1 KGHSH, CDR2 LQKENI. The CDR3 loop spans 14 amino acids. J lost 4 bases, V lost 2 bases, and 1 base had no gene match. DNA for the CDR3: TGTGCCAGCTCACCATGGACAGGGGGCTATGGCTACACCTTC. Its protein product is CASSPWTGGYGYTF.

V usage is TRBV30 and J usage is TRBJ2-7; the match to TRBD2 covers 11 bases. This CDR3 is built from 15 residues. CDR1 and CDR2 from the germline V gene are GTSNPN and SVGIG (reference sequence). V trimming: 0 bases; J trimming: 3 bases; junction bases outside the gene matches: 4. The CDR3 sequence is CAWSVRTSGLYEQYF. The CDR3 DNA is TGTGCCTGGAGTGTACGGACTAGCGGGCTCTACGAGCAGTACTTC.

This clone was seen only once. The chain combines TRBV18 with TRBJ2-2; 7 bases agree with TRBD1. The trim removed 6 bases at V and 2 bases at J, leaving 15 bases unmatched. Germline V CDR1 and CDR2: KGHSH, LQKENI. This CDR3 comprises 18 residues. The CDR3 spells CASSLREGQTRNTGELFF. CDR3 sequence (DNA): TGTGCCAGCTCCCTTCGAGAGGGACAGACAAGAAACACCGGGGAGCTGTTTTTT.

This chain uses TRBV18 with TRBJ2-1; possible D gene TRBD2, 6 bases. Trimming took off 6 bases at V and 9 bases at J, with 12 bases between the two ends. This CDR3 has 12 residues. CDR1 is KGHSH, CDR2 LQKENI, per germline. The CDR3 here is CASSGSGSEQFF. In DNA form, the CDR3 reads TGTGCCAGCTCGGGGTCCGGGAGTGAGCAGTTCTTC. Filled out from reference TRBV18 and TRBJ2-1, the complete variable domain reads NAGVMQNPRHLVRRRGQEARLRCSPMKGHSHVYWYRQLPEEGLKFMVYLQKENIIDESGMPKERFSAEFPKEGPSILRIQQVVRGDSAAYFCASSGSGSEQFFGPGTRLTVL.

The genes are TRBV5-4 and TRBJ2-1; TRBD1 is a possible D gene (5 bases). The germline gives CDR1 SGHNT, CDR2 YYREEE (reference sequence). V shed 0 bases and J shed 4 bases, with 11 bases lying between them. This CDR3 spans 15 amino acids. In DNA, the CDR3 is TGTGCCAGCAGCTTGGGAGTGGACATTTACAATGAGCAGTTCTTC. This encodes CASSLGVDIYNEQFF.

The chain links TRBV7-2 to TRBJ1-2, with 8 bases identical to TRBD1. Germline loops: CDR1 SGHTA, CDR2 FQGNSA. Trimming cost V 1 base and J 6 bases; bases outside gene matches: 7. The CDR3 is made up of 15 amino acids. CDR3 coding DNA: TGTGCCAGCAGCTTAGGAGGACAGGGCTTGAATGGCTACACCTTC. Protein sequence: CASSLGGQGLNGYTF.

V usage is TRBV5-3 and J usage is TRBJ1-4, with a weak D call TRBD1 (5 bases). TRBV5-3 is labeled an ORF, and its function is uncertain. The CDR3 is made up of 16 amino acids. V lost 3 bases and J lost 8, with 20 bases in between. DNA for the CDR3: TGTGCCAGAAGCTCGTCGGTTAGGGGACTATGGGAAAAACTGTTTTTT. This codes for CARSSSVRGLWEKLFF.

The gene calls are TRBV6-2 or TRBV6-3 and TRBJ1-2; D call uncertain. Trimming pared 0 bases from V and 3 bases from J, leaving 11 bases between. The CDR3 loop spans 15 amino acids. The germline V gene has CDR1 MNHEY and CDR2 SVGEGT. The CDR3 loop is CASSYSVRGDYGYTF. CDR3 DNA sequence: TGTGCCAGCAGTTACTCAGTTCGCGGGGACTATGGCTACACCTTC.

This clone has a single count. This chain links TRBV9 with TRBJ2-3, with D maybe TRBD1 (5 bases). The ends were cut back, 2 bases at V and 4 bases at J, with 11 bases in the middle. This CDR3 spans 14 amino acids. Germline CDR1 is SGDLS and CDR2 is YYNGEE. This CDR3 is CASSVSGNADTQYF. CDR3 nucleotides: TGTGCCAGCAGCGTTTCAGGGAACGCAGATACGCAGTATTTT.